This T cell receptor (beta chain) was captured by sequencing in a study of cytomegalovirus exposure and HLA in healthy donors. 13 Jbeta primers and 60 Vbeta primers were used for the PCR. Produced via immunoSEQ multiplex PCR; TCRdb's table is partial and in-frame only. The sample gives about 180,000 clones, about three quarters of which show up once; more than 3% is in the top ten. From germline, CDR1 is MDHEN and CDR2 SYDVKM. CDR3 length: 13 amino acids. V shed 8 bases, J shed 0 bases, and the junction held 4 bases outside the gene matches. What was sequenced was PBMCs. The TCR was taken from a woman aged 55 to 70 in good health and CMV-seropositive. V is TRBV28 and J is TRBJ2-7; TRBD1 agrees at 7 bases. CDR3 protein: CASWGQHSYEQYF. CDR3 bases: TGTGCCAGCTGGGGACAGCACTCCTACGAGCAGTACTTC.